A selection of T cell receptor beta chains follows, all from one sample in a study of T cells in Graves' hyperthyroidism and ophthalmopathy. TCRdb processed the multiplex PCR reads anew with MiXCR; each CDR3 protein has one entry. The sample records about 480,000 distinct CDR3 sequences, about 15% being singletons. Specimen: blood. All receptors come from a woman aged 18-29 years with Graves' hyperthyroidism. Both conserved end residues are part of each CDR3. Fields, in order: J gene, clone size, V gene, CDR3 protein. Size is omitted from some rows. Given values are once, few, many or a class for expanded clones.

j_call: TRBJ2-7; clone_size: few; v_call: TRBV15; cdr3_aa: CATSRAHFWRRYEQYF
j_call: TRBJ1-2; clone_size: many; v_call: TRBV20-1; cdr3_aa: CSFETGAQRSYTF
j_call: TRBJ2-5; clone_size: .; v_call: TRBV5-1; cdr3_aa: CASSPLAGQQETQYF
j_call: TRBJ2-1; clone_size: many; v_call: TRBV7-6; cdr3_aa: CATSGTSVGEQFF
j_call: TRBJ2-3; clone_size: many; v_call: TRBV30; cdr3_aa: CAWIRREGWGTQYF
j_call: TRBJ1-5; clone_size: many; v_call: TRBV19; cdr3_aa: CASSIWDRALNQPQHF
j_call: TRBJ2-2; clone_size: many; v_call: TRBV5-1; cdr3_aa: CASSSIQRPGELFF
j_call: TRBJ2-3; clone_size: .; v_call: TRBV6-1; cdr3_aa: CASSGARGGRKSSTDTQYF
j_call: TRBJ2-3; clone_size: .; v_call: TRBV6-1; cdr3_aa: CASSDQFGLAGPTDTQYF
j_call: TRBJ2-3; clone_size: many; v_call: TRBV7-8; cdr3_aa: CASSLVGGRAFFGTDTQYF
j_call: TRBJ2-6; clone_size: many; v_call: TRBV28; cdr3_aa: CASSLPRETGANVLTF
j_call: TRBJ1-2; clone_size: .; v_call: TRBV14; cdr3_aa: CASSQVNSRDRNYGYTF
j_call: TRBJ1-5; clone_size: .; v_call: TRBV3-1; cdr3_aa: CTSSQGALLSNQPQHF
j_call: TRBJ2-3; clone_size: many; v_call: TRBV14; cdr3_aa: CASSPLAGVTTDTQYF
j_call: TRBJ2-6; clone_size: .; v_call: TRBV13; cdr3_aa: CASSYAGTALPGANVLTF
j_call: TRBJ1-2; clone_size: .; v_call: TRBV5-1; cdr3_aa: CASSLEGDPNYGYTF
j_call: TRBJ2-5; clone_size: many; v_call: TRBV11-2; cdr3_aa: CASSPLRGRYQETQYF
j_call: TRBJ2-3; clone_size: .; v_call: TRBV9; cdr3_aa: CASTVGLASSTDTQYF
j_call: TRBJ2-3; clone_size: many; v_call: TRBV20-1; cdr3_aa: CSARGSLDTQYF
j_call: TRBJ1-3; clone_size: many; v_call: TRBV11-2; cdr3_aa: CASSFEPGGDTIYF
j_call: TRBJ2-1; clone_size: few; v_call: TRBV5-4; cdr3_aa: CASSFAGGTYNEQFF
j_call: TRBJ2-2; clone_size: many; v_call: TRBV5-1; cdr3_aa: CASYETQNTGELFF
j_call: TRBJ1-2; clone_size: .; v_call: TRBV7-8; cdr3_aa: CASSRIPGGYGYTF
j_call: TRBJ1-5; clone_size: .; v_call: TRBV6-1; cdr3_aa: CASRGLGQVLSNQPQHF
j_call: TRBJ1-1; clone_size: .; v_call: TRBV9; cdr3_aa: CASSVVSRGDPEAFF
j_call: TRBJ2-7; clone_size: .; v_call: TRBV3-1; cdr3_aa: CASGQAPGTAYEQYF
j_call: TRBJ2-1; clone_size: .; v_call: TRBV7-2; cdr3_aa: CASSPEVLYNEQFF
j_call: TRBJ1-1; clone_size: many; v_call: TRBV29-1; cdr3_aa: CSVGGGLNTEAFF
j_call: TRBJ2-7; clone_size: .; v_call: TRBV19; cdr3_aa: CASSIVSATGEQYF
j_call: TRBJ1-1; clone_size: .; v_call: TRBV6-1; cdr3_aa: CASSEYLKRTEAFF
j_call: TRBJ2-1; clone_size: many; v_call: TRBV11-3; cdr3_aa: CASSLEEDEQFF
j_call: TRBJ2-2; clone_size: few; v_call: TRBV12-3/TRBV12-4; cdr3_aa: CASSSPGRGSGELFF
j_call: TRBJ1-5; clone_size: many; v_call: TRBV2; cdr3_aa: CASSEQGLGNQPQHF
j_call: TRBJ2-2; clone_size: .; v_call: TRBV10-1; cdr3_aa: CASSESRANTGELFF
j_call: TRBJ2-3; clone_size: many; v_call: TRBV28; cdr3_aa: CASSLSGLGGGTGTQYF
j_call: TRBJ1-6; clone_size: many; v_call: TRBV30; cdr3_aa: CAWRGQGDSPLHF
j_call: TRBJ2-2; clone_size: few; v_call: TRBV7-3; cdr3_aa: CASSFGDRGTGELFF
j_call: TRBJ2-3; clone_size: many; v_call: TRBV12-3/TRBV12-4; cdr3_aa: CASSLAPQGATQYF
j_call: TRBJ2-5; clone_size: .; v_call: TRBV5-1; cdr3_aa: CASSAIAGQETQYF
j_call: TRBJ1-4; clone_size: many; v_call: TRBV28; cdr3_aa: CASSSLDRPSNEKLFF
j_call: TRBJ2-1; clone_size: many; v_call: TRBV20-1; cdr3_aa: CSAKGWASRYNEQFF
j_call: TRBJ2-2; clone_size: many; v_call: TRBV6-1; cdr3_aa: CASSGFSGTGELFF
j_call: TRBJ2-1; clone_size: .; v_call: TRBV12-3/TRBV12-4; cdr3_aa: CASSRRGGTSGKLYNEQFF
j_call: TRBJ2-1; clone_size: many; v_call: TRBV5-6; cdr3_aa: CASSVGTTNNEQFF
j_call: TRBJ2-2; clone_size: few; v_call: TRBV12-5; cdr3_aa: CASGLPGAGVNTGELFF
j_call: TRBJ1-1; clone_size: many; v_call: TRBV27; cdr3_aa: CASSTRQGSRAEAFF
j_call: TRBJ2-2; clone_size: many; v_call: TRBV27; cdr3_aa: CASRGLAGRTGELFF